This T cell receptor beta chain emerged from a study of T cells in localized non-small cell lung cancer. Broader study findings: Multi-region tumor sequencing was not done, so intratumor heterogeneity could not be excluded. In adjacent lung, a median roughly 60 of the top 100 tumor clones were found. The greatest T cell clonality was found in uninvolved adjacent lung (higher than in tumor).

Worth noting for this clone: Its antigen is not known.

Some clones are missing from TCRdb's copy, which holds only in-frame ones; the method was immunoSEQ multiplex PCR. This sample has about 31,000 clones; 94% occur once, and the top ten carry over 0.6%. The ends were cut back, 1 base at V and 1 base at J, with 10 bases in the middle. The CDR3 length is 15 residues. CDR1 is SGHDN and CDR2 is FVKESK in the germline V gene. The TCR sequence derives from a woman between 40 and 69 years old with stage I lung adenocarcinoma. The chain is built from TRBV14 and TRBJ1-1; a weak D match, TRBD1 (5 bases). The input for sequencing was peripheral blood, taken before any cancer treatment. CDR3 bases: TGTGCCAGCAGCCAAGTCGGGGGGGGGAACACTGAAGCTTTCTTT. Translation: CASSQVGGGNTEAFF.